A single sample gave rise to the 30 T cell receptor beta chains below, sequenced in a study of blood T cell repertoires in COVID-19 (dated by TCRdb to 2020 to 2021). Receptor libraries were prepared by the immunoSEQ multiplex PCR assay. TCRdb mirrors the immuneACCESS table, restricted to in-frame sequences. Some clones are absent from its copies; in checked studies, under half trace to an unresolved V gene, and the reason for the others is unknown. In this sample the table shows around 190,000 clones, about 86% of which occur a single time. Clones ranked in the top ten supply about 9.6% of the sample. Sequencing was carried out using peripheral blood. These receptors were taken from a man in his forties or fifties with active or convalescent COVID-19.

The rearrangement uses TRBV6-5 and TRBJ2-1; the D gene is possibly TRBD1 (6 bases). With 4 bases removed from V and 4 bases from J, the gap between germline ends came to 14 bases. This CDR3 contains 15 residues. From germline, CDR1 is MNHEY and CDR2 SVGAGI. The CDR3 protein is CASSSLRDIYNEQFF. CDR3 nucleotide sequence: TGTGCCAGCAGTTCTCTTCGGGACATTTACAATGAGCAGTTCTTC.

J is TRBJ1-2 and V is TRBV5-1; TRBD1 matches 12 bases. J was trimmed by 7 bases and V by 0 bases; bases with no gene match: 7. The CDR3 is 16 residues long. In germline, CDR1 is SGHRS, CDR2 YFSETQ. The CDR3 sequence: CASSLVGQGASGGYTF. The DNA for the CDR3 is TGCGCCAGCAGCTTGGTGGGACAGGGGGCTTCGGGTGGCTACACCTTC.

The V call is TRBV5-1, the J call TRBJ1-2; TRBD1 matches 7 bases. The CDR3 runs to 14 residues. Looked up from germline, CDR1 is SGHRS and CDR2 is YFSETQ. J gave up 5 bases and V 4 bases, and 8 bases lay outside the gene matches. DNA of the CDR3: TGCGCCAGCAGCCCAGGGACAGTGGGGTATGGCTACACCTTC. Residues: CASSPGTVGYGYTF.

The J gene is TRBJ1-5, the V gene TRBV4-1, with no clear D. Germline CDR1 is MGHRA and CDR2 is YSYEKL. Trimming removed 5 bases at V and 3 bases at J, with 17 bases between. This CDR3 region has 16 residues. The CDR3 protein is CASSGGGVQVNQPQHF. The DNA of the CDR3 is TGCGCCAGCAGCGGAGGAGGTGTCCAGGTCAATCAGCCCCAGCATTTT.

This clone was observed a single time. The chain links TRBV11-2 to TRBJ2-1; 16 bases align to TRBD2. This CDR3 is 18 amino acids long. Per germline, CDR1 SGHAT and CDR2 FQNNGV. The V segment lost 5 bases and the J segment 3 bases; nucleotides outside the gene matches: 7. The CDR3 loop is CASSTGTSGRALYNEQFF. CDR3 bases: TGTGCCAGCAGCACCGGGACTAGCGGGAGGGCCCTCTACAATGAGCAGTTCTTC.

The CDR3 coding sequence is TGTGCCACCGCCGCAGGGGGCGACGAGCAGTACTTC. Translating it yields CATAAGGDEQYF. The chain combines TRBV10-3 with TRBJ2-7; 8 bases match TRBD1. Germline V gene data show CDR1 as ENHRY and CDR2 as SYGVKD. The CDR3 extends over 12 amino acids. The V segment lost 10 bases and the J segment 5 bases; nucleotides outside the gene matches: 7.

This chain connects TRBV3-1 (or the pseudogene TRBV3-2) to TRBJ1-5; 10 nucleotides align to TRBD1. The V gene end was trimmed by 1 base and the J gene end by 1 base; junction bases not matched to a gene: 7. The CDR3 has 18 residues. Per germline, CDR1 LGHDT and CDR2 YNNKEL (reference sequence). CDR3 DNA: TGTGCCAGCAGCCAAGCCGGGACAGGGGCAGTAAGCAATCAGCCCCAGCATTTT. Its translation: CASSQAGTGAVSNQPQHF.

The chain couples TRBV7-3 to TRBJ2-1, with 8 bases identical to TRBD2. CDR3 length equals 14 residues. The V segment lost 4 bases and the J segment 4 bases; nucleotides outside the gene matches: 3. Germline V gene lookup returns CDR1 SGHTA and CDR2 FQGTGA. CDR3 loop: CASSSGTRYNEQFF. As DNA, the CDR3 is TGTGCCAGCAGCTCGGGGACTAGATACAATGAGCAGTTCTTC.

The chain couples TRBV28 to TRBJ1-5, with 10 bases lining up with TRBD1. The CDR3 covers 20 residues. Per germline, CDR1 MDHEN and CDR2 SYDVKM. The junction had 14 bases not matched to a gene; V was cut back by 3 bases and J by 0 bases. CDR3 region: CASSLTLIGQGGDSNQPQHF. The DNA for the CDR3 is TGTGCCAGCAGTTTGACTTTGATTGGACAGGGGGGGGATAGCAATCAGCCCCAGCATTTT.

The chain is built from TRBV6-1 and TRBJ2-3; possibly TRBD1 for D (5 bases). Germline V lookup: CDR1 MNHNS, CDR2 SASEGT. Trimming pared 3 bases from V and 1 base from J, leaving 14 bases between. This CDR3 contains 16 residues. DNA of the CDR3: TGTGCCAGCAGTGAGAGGCAGGGTCGTGGCACAGATACGCAGTATTTT. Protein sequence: CASSERQGRGTDTQYF.

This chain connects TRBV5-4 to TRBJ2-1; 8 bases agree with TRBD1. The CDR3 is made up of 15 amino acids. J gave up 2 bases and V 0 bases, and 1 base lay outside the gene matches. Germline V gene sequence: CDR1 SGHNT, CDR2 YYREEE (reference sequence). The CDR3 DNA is TGTGCCAGCAGCTTGGTACAGGGGGCCTACAATGAGCAGTTCTTC. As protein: CASSLVQGAYNEQFF.

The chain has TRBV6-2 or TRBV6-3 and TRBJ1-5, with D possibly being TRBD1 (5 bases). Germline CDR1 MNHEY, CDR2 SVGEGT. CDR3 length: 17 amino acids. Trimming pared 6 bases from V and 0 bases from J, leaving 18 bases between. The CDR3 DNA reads TGTGCCAGCAGACCTGCTTCAGGGATGTTTAGCAATCAGCCCCAGCATTTT. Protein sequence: CASRPASGMFSNQPQHF.

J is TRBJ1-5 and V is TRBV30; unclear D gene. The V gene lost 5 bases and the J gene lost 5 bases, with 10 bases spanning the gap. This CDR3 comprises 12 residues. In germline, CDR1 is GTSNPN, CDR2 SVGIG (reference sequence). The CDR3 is CAWGRAYQPQHF. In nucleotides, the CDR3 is TGTGCCTGGGGGAGGGCATATCAGCCCCAGCATTTT.

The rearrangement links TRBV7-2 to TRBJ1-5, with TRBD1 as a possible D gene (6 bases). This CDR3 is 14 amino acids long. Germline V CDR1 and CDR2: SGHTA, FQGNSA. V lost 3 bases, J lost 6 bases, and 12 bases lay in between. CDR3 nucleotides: TGTGCCAGCAGCTTTTTAGGGGGACCTCAGCCCCAGCATTTT. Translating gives CASSFLGGPQPQHF.

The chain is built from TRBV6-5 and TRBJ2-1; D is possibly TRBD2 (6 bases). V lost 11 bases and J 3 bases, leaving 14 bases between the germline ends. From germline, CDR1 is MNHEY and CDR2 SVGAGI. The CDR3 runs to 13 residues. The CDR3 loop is CAQGGESYNEQFF. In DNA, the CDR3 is TGTGCCCAGGGCGGGGAGAGCTACAATGAGCAGTTCTTC.

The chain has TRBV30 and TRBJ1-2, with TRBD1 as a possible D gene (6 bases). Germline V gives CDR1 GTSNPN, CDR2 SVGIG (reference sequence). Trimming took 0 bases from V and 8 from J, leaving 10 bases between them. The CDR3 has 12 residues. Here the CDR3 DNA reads TGTGCCTGGAGTGTAACAGGGACGGGCTACACCTTC. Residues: CAWSVTGTGYTF.

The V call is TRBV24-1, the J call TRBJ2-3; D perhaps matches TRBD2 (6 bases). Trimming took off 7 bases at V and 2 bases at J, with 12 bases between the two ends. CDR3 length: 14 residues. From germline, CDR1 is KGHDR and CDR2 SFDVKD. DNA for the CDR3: TGTGCCACCAGGGAGGGTCGGCCCACAGATACGCAGTATTTT. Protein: CATREGRPTDTQYF.

The CDR3 DNA reads TGTGCCAGCAGCTTAATAGGGGGCGGAGAGACCCAGTACTTC. This encodes CASSLIGGGETQYF. The chain employs TRBV7-2 and TRBJ2-5, with TRBD1 matching 7 bases. Trimming cost V 2 bases and J 4 bases; bases outside gene matches: 4. This CDR3 is built from 14 residues. Looked up from germline, CDR1 is SGHTA and CDR2 is FQGNSA.

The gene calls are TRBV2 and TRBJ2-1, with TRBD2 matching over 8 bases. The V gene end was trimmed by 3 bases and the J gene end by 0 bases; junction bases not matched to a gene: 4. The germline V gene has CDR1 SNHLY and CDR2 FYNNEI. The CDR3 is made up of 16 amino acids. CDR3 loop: CASSDDSGVSYNEQFF. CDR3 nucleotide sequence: TGTGCCAGCAGTGACGATAGCGGGGTCTCCTACAATGAGCAGTTCTTC.

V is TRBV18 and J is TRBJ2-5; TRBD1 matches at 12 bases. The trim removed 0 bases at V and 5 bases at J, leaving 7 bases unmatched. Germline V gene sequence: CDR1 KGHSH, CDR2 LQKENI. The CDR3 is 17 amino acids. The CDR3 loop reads CASSPPGGQGAKETQYF. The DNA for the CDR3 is TGTGCCAGCTCACCACCGGGGGGACAGGGGGCTAAGGAGACCCAGTACTTC. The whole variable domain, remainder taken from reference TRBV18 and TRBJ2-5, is NAGVMQNPRHLVRRRGQEARLRCSPMKGHSHVYWYRQLPEEGLKFMVYLQKENIIDESGMPKERFSAEFPKEGPSILRIQQVVRGDSAAYFCASSPPGGQGAKETQYFGPGTRLLVL.

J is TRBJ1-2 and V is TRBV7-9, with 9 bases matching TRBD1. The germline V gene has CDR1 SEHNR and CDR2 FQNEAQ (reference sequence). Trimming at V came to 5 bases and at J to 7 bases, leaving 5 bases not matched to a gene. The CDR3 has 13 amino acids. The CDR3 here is CASSDGTGFGYTF. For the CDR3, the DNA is TGTGCCAGCAGCGATGGGACAGGGTTTGGCTACACCTTC.

In DNA form, the CDR3 reads TGTGCCAGTATGGGACAGGGGATGGGGGGGCCCCAGCATTTT. It is translated as CASMGQGMGGPQHF. This chain connects TRBV19 to TRBJ1-5; 10 nucleotides align to TRBD1. The CDR3 covers 14 residues. Germline V gene lookup returns CDR1 LNHDA and CDR2 SQIVND (reference sequence). V lost 7 bases, J lost 9 bases, and 9 bases stayed unmatched.

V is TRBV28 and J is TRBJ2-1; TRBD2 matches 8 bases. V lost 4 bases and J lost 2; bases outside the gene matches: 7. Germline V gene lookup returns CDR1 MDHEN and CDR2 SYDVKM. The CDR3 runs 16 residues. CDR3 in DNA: TGTGCCAGCAGTTCTACTAGCGGAGGGGCCTACAATGAGCAGTTCTTC. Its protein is CASSSTSGGAYNEQFF.

DNA of the CDR3: TGTGCCAGCAGTTTCGGACTCCCCTACGAGCAGTACTTC. Its translation: CASSFGLPYEQYF. The J gene is TRBJ2-7, the V gene TRBV5-5; a weak D match, TRBD2 (5 bases). Between the trimmed V and J ends, which lost 5 bases and 2 bases, there was a span of 11 bases. The CDR3 is 13 residues long. Germline loops: CDR1 SGHKS, CDR2 YYEKEE (reference sequence).

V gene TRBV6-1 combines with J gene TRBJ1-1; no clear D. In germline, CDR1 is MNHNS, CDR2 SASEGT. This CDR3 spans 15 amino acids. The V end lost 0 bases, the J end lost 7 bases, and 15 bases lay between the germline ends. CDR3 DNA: TGTGCCAGCAGTGAAGCGTCGGCGGGTGAGGGTGAAGCTTTCTTT. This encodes CASSEASAGEGEAFF.

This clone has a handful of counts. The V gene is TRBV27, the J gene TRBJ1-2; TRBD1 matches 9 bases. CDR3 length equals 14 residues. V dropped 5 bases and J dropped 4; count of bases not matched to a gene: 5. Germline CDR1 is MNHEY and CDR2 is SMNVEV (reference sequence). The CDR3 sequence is CASSETDRGYGYTF. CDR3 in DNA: TGTGCCAGCAGTGAGACGGACAGGGGCTATGGCTACACCTTC.

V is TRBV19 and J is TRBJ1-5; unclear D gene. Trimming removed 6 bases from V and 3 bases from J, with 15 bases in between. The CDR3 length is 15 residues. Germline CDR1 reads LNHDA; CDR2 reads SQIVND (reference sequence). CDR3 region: CASSPDNFFNQPQHF. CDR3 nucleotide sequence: TGTGCCAGTAGCCCCGACAATTTTTTCAATCAGCCCCAGCATTTT.

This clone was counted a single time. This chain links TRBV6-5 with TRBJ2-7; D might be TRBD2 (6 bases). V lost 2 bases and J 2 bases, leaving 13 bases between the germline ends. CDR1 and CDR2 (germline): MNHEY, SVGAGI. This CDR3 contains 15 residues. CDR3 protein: CASSYNPGDPYEQYF. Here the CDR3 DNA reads TGTGCCAGCAGTTACAACCCGGGGGACCCCTACGAGCAGTACTTC.

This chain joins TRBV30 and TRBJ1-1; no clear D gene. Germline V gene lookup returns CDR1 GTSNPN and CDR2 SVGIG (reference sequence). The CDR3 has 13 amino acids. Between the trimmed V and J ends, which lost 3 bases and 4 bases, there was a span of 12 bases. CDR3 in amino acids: CAWSPEAATEAFF. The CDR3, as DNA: TGTGCCTGGAGCCCAGAGGCAGCCACTGAAGCTTTCTTT. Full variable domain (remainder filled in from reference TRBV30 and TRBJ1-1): SQTIHQWPATLVQPVGSPLSLECTVEGTSNPNLYWYRQAAGRGLQLLFYSVGIGQISSEVPQNLSASRPQDRQFILSSKKLLLSDSGFYLCAWSPEAATEAFFGQGTRLTVV.

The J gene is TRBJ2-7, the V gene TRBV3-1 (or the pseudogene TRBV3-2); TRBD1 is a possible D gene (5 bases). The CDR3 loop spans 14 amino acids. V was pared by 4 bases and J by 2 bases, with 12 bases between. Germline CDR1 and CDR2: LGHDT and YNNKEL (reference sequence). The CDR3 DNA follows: TGTGCCAGCAGCCTTCCGACAGTAACCTACGAGCAGTACTTC. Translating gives CASSLPTVTYEQYF.